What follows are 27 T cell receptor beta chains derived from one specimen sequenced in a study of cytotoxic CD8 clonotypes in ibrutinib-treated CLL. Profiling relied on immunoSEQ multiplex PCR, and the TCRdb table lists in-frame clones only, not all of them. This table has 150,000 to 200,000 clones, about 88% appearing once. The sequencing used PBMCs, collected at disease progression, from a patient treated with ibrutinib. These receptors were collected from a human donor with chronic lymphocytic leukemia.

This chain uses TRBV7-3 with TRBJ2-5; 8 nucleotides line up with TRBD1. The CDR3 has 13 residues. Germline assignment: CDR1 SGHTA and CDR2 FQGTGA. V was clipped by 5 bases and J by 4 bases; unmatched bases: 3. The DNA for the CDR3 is TGTGCCAGCAGCCGCACAGGGGGAGAGACCCAGTACTTC. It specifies CASSRTGGETQYF.

The CDR3 is CSAPATYEQYF. DNA for the CDR3: TGCAGTGCCCCGGCGACCTACGAGCAGTACTTC. The rearrangement joins TRBV20-1 to TRBJ2-7; no definite D call. The CDR3 extends over 11 amino acids. The V and J ends lost 6 bases and 2 bases respectively, with 8 bases between them. Germline assignment: CDR1 DFQATT and CDR2 SNEGSKA (reference sequence).

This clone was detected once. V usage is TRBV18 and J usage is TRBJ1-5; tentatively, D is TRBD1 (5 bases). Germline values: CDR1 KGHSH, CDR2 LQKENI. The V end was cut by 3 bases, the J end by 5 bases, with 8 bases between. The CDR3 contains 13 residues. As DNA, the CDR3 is TGTGCCAGCTCACCCGACAGTTATCAGCCCCAGCATTTT. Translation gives CASSPDSYQPQHF.

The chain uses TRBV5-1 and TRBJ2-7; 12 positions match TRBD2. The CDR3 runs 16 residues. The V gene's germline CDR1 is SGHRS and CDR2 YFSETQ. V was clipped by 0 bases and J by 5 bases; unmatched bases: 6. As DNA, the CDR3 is TGCGCCAGCAGCTTGGGTCTAGCGGGAGGGCCCAACGAGCAGTACTTC. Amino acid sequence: CASSLGLAGGPNEQYF.

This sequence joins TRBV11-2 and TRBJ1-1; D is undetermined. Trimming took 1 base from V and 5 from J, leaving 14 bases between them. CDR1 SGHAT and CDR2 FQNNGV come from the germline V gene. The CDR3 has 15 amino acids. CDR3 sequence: CASSLGSRGDTEAFF. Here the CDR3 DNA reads TGTGCCAGCAGCTTAGGAAGCCGCGGAGATACTGAAGCTTTCTTT.

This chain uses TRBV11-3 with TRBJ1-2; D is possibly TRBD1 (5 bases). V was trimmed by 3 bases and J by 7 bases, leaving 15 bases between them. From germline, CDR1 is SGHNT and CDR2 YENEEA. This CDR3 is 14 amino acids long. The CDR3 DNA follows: TGTGCCAGCAGCTTTCAGGGATCGTATTCTGGCTACACCTTC. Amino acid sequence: CASSFQGSYSGYTF.

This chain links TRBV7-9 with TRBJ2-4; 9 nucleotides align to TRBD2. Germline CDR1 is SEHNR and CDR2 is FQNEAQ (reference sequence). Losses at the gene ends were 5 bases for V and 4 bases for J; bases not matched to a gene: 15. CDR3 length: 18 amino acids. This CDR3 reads CASSPRGSGSWDKNIQYF. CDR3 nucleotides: TGTGCCAGCAGCCCTCGGGGTAGCGGGAGTTGGGATAAAAACATTCAGTACTTC.

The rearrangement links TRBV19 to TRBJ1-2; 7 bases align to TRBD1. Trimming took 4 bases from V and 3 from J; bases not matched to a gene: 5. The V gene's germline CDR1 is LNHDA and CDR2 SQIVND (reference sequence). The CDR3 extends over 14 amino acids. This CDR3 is CASSRDSADYGYTF. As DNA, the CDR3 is TGTGCCAGTAGTAGGGACAGCGCAGACTATGGCTACACCTTC.

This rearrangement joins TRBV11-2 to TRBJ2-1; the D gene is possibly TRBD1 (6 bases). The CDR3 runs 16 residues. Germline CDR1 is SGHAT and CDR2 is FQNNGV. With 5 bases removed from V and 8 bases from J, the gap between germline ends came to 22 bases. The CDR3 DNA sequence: TGTGCCAGCAGCCCAGGGTTTGGCGAGAGGGGGTATGAGCAGTTCTTC. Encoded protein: CASSPGFGERGYEQFF.

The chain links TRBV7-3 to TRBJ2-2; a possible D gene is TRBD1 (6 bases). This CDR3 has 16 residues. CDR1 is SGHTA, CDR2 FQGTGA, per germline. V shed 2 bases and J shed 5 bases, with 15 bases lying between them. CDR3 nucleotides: TGTGCCAGCAGCTTATTCGAAGGGCAGGGGACCGGGGAGCTGTTTTTT. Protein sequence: CASSLFEGQGTGELFF.

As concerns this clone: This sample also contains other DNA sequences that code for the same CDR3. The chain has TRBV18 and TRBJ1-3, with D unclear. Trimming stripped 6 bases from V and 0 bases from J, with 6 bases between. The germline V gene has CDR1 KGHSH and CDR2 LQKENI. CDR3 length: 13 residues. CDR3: CASSPGSGNTIYF. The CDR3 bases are TGTGCCAGCTCGCCAGGCTCTGGAAACACCATATATTTT.

CDR3 DNA: TGTGCCAGTACCTTGGACAGGACGAACACTGAAGCTTTCTTT. Translation gives CASTLDRTNTEAFF. The chain is built from TRBV19 and TRBJ1-1, with 7 nucleotides matching TRBD1. CDR3 size: 14 residues. Germline CDR1 and CDR2: LNHDA and SQIVND (reference sequence). Trimming cost V 7 bases and J 1 base; bases outside gene matches: 6.

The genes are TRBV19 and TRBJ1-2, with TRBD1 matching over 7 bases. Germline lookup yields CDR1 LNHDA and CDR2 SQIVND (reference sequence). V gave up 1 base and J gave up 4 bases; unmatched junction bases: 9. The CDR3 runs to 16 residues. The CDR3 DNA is TGTGCCAGTAGTATAGTGGGCGGCAGGGGGGTCTATGGCTACACCTTC. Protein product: CASSIVGGRGVYGYTF.

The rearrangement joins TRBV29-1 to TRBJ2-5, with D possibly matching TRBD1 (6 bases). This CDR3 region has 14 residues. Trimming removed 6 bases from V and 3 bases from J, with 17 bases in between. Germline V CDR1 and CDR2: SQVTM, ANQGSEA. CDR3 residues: CSVIPGQGKETQYF. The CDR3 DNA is TGCAGCGTGATTCCGGGACAAGGAAAAGAGACCCAGTACTTC.

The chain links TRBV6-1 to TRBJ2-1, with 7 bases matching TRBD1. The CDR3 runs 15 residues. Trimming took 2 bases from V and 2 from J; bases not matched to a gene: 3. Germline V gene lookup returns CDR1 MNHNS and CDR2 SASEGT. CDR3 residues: CASSEYRGTYNEQFF. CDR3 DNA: TGTGCCAGCAGTGAATACAGGGGTACCTACAATGAGCAGTTCTTC.

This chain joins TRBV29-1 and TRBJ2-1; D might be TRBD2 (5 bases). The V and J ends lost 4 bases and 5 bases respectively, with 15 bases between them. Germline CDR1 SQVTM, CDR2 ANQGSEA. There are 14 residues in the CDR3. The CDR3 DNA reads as TGCAGCGTTGGTCAAGTGAGGGTCGACAATGAGCAGTTCTTC. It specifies CSVGQVRVDNEQFF.

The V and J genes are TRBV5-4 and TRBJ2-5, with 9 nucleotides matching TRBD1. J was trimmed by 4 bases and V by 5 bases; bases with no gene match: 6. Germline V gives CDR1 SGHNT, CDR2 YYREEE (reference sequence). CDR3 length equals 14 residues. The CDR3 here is CASRSDRGGETQYF. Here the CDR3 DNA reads TGTGCCAGCAGATCCGACAGGGGGGGAGAGACCCAGTACTTC. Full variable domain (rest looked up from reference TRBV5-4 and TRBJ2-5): ETGVTQSPTHLIKTRGQQVTLRCSSQSGHNTVSWYQQALGQGPQFIFQYYREEENGRGNFPPRFSGLQFPNYSSELNVNALELDDSALYLCASRSDRGGETQYFGPGTRLLVL.

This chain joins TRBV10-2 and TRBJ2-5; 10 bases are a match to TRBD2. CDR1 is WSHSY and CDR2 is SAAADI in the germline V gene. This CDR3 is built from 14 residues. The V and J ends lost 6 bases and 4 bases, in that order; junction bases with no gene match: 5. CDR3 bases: TGCGCCAGCAGCCCGGGACTAGCGATAGAGACCCAGTACTTC. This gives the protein CASSPGLAIETQYF.

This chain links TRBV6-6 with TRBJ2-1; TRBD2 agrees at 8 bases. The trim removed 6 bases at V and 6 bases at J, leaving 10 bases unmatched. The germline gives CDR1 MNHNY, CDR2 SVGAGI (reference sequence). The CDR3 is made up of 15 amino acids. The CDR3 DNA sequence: TGTGCCAGCAGCCGATCCGGGGGGGGTAGCAATGAGCAGTTCTTC. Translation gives CASSRSGGGSNEQFF.

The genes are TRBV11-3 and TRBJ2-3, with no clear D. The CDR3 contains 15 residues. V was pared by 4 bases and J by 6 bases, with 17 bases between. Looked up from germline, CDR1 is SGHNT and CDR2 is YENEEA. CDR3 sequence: CASSSQASSLDTQYF. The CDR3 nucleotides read TGTGCCAGCAGCTCCCAAGCCAGCAGCTTGGATACGCAGTATTTT.

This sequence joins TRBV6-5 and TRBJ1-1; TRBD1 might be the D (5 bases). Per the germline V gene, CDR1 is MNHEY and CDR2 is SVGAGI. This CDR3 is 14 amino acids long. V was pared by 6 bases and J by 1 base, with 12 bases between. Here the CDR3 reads CASRHPGGNTEAFF. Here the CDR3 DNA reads TGTGCCAGCAGACACCCCGGGGGGAACACTGAAGCTTTCTTT.

Here the CDR3 DNA reads TGTGCCAGCAGTGCGTTCCTCGGAAACACCATATATTTT. Its protein product is CASSAFLGNTIYF. The chain has TRBV6-1 and TRBJ1-3; D is undetermined. The germline V and J ends were trimmed by 4 bases and 4 bases, with 8 bases remaining between them. The CDR3 contains 13 residues. The germline gives CDR1 MNHNS, CDR2 SASEGT.

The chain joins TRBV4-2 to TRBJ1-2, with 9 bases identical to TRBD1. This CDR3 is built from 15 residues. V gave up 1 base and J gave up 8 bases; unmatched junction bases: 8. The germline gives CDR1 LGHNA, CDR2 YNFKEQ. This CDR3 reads CASSQGGDRVGGYTF. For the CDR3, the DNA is TGTGCCAGCAGCCAAGGAGGGGACAGGGTGGGAGGCTACACCTTC.

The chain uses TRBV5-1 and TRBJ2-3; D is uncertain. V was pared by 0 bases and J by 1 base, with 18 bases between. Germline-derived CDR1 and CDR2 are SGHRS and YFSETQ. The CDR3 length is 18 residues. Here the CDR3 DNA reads TGCGCCAGCAGCTTGGGACACCTAACTCCCTCAGGCACAGATACGCAGTATTTT. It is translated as CASSLGHLTPSGTDTQYF.

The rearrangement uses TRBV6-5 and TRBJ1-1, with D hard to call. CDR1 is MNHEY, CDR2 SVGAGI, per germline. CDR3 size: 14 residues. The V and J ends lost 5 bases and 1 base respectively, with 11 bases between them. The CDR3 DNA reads TGTGCCAGCAGTCCCCACACCGAGAACACTGAAGCTTTCTTT. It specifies CASSPHTENTEAFF.

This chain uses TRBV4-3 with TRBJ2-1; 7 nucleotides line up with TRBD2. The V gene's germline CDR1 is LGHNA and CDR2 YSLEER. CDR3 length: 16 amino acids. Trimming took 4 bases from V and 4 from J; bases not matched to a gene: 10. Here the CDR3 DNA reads TGCGCCAGCAGCCGACAACCGGGGAGGGAATACAATGAGCAGTTCTTC. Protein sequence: CASSRQPGREYNEQFF.

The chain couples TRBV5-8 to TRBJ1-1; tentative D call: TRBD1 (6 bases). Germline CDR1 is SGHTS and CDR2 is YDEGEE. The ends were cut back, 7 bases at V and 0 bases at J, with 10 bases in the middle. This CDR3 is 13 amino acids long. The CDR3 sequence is CASARGMNTEAFF. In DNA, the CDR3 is TGTGCCAGCGCTAGGGGGATGAACACTGAAGCTTTCTTT.